The next 31 T cell receptor beta chains were all read from a single sample in a study of blood T cells in healthy people across ages (dated by TCRdb to the mid-2010s). Receptors were amplified or captured by 5' RACE. Sequencing used an Illumina HiSeq 2500. The second PCR ran for roughly 7 to 11 cycles and used a J-beta primer mix along with a sample-barcoded 5' primer. The raw public data were reprocessed by TCRdb itself: fastp quality trimming at Q25, MiXCR clonotype calling, in-frame beta chains only. A single entry per CDR3 protein holds the most common genes and DNA from its merged rows. This sample has hundreds of thousands of distinct CDR3 sequences in its table, and about 30% of those were observed once. The ten largest clones take up 15% to 18% of the sample. Sequences were obtained from blood. Receptors originate from a woman older than 75 in good health.

This clonotype was seen a few times. Being one base from a much bigger clone, this may be a read error. This chain links TRBV5-1 with TRBJ2-7; no clear D. The germline V gene has CDR1 SGHRS and CDR2 YFSETQ. This CDR3 region has 13 residues. Trimming shortened V by 0 bases and J by 7 bases, and 11 bases separated the two germline ends. CDR3 amino acids: CASSLDISNEQYF. Written as DNA, the CDR3 is TGCGCCAGCAGCTTGGACATTTCAAATGAGCAGTACTTC.

Relative to its sample, this clonotype is medium-sized. This sequence may be a read error, since a much larger clone differs from it by one base. V usage is TRBV7-9 and J usage is TRBJ2-5; 9 bases line up with TRBD2. The CDR3 runs to 15 residues. J gave up 11 bases and V 5 bases, and 15 bases lay outside the gene matches. Germline-derived CDR1 and CDR2 are SEHNR and FQNEAQ (reference sequence). The CDR3 here is CASSPRLAENNEQYF. CDR3 coding DNA: TGTGCCAGCAGCCCAAGACTAGCGGAAAACAATGAGCAGTACTTC.

Comments on this clonotype: Since a much larger clone is just one base distant, this may be a read error. V and J are TRBV5-5 and TRBJ2-1; D is perhaps TRBD1 or TRBD2 (6 bases each). CDR3 length: 15 residues. Trimming took 3 bases from V and 4 from J, leaving 14 bases between them. Germline lookup yields CDR1 SGHKS and CDR2 YYEKEE (reference sequence). The CDR3 coding sequence is TGTGCCAGCAGCTGGGGCACAGGGACTTACAATGAGCAGTTCTTC. Translated, it gives CASSWGTGTYNEQFF.

This clonotype was counted at least ten times. This chain connects TRBV15 to TRBJ2-5; D is undetermined. The CDR3 runs 15 residues. Germline V CDR1 and CDR2: LNHNV, YYDKDF (reference sequence). Trimming removed 0 bases at V and 0 bases at J, with 8 bases between. CDR3 loop: CATSRDGEHQETQYF. The CDR3 DNA sequence: TGTGCCACCAGCAGAGATGGGGAACACCAAGAGACCCAGTACTTC.

The chain uses TRBV20-1 and TRBJ2-7; 12 positions agree with TRBD2. This CDR3 has 13 amino acids. The V segment lost 3 bases and the J segment 6 bases; nucleotides outside the gene matches: 3. Germline CDR1 DFQATT, CDR2 SNEGSKA (reference sequence). The CDR3 reads CSARTSGSIEQYF. DNA of the CDR3: TGCAGTGCTAGGACTAGCGGGAGCATCGAGCAGTACTTC.

The chain combines TRBV30 with TRBJ1-1; D not certain. The length of the CDR3 is 11 residues. Germline-derived CDR1 and CDR2 are GTSNPN and SVGIG (reference sequence). V lost 5 bases, J lost 8 bases, and 12 bases lay in between. The CDR3 region has the DNA TGTGCCTGGGGACCCCTCGGGGAAGCTTTCTTT. Translated: CAWGPLGEAFF.

This clonotype was observed a handful of times. V is TRBV5-1 and J is TRBJ1-1; 9 bases align to TRBD1. CDR1 is SGHRS, CDR2 YFSETQ, per germline. V was clipped by 4 bases and J by 5 bases; unmatched bases: 9. This CDR3 has 15 residues. The CDR3 DNA reads TGCGCCAGCAGCCCTGGGACAGGGAGGAGAACTGAAGCTTTCTTT. This gives the protein CASSPGTGRRTEAFF. The full variable domain, completed using reference TRBV5-1 and TRBJ1-1, is KAGVTQTPRYLIKTRGQQVTLSCSPISGHRSVSWYQQTPGQGLQFLFEYFSETQRNKGNFPGRFSGRQFSNSRSEMNVSTLELGDSALYLCASSPGTGRRTEAFFGQGTRLTVV.

The chain is built from TRBV3-1 and TRBJ1-1; maybe TRBD1 (5 bases). The CDR3 spans 12 residues. Trimming took 8 bases from V and 6 from J, leaving 13 bases between them. CDR1 is LGHDT, CDR2 YNNKEL, per germline (reference sequence). The CDR3 coding sequence is TGTGCCAGCGCCCTAAGGGGATCTGAAGCTTTCTTT. It is translated as CASALRGSEAFF.

This clonotype was recorded at least ten times. The genes are TRBV29-1 and TRBJ1-6; D may be TRBD1 (5 bases). V lost 4 bases, J lost 9 bases, and 13 bases lay in between. CDR3 size: 13 residues. Germline CDR1 is SQVTM and CDR2 is ANQGSEA. The DNA for the CDR3 is TGCAGCGTTGGTAGGGACCTCGTTTCACCCCTCCACTTT. It encodes CSVGRDLVSPLHF.

In its sample, this clonotype was seen a few times. The DNA for the CDR3 is TGTGCCAGCGAGCGGGGGAGCTCCTACAATGAGCAGTACTTC. Translated: CASERGSSYNEQYF. The chain recombines TRBV7-2 with TRBJ2-1; 8 positions agree with TRBD2. The end of the DNA fits TRBJ2-7 better, so the J call may be wrong. The CDR3 contains 14 residues. Germline V gene lookup returns CDR1 SGHTA and CDR2 FQGNSA.

This clonotype was seen repeatedly, ten times or more. The genes are TRBV20-1 and TRBJ1-2; tentative D call: TRBD1 (6 bases). The CDR3 contains 12 residues. Deletions cut 6 bases from V and 4 bases from J, with 12 bases between. Germline V lookup: CDR1 DFQATT, CDR2 SNEGSKA (reference sequence). CDR3 DNA: TGCAGTGCCTCCGACAGGATCTATGGCTACACCTTC. Translated, it gives CSASDRIYGYTF.

This clonotype has more than one count but fewer than ten. The V call is TRBV6-5, the J call TRBJ2-2; D may be TRBD1 or TRBD2 (5 bases each). The CDR3 totals 16 residues. Trimming took off 3 bases at V and 1 base at J, with 12 bases between the two ends. CDR1 and CDR2 from the germline V gene are MNHEY and SVGAGI. The CDR3 loop reads CASSYFGGGNTGELFF. The CDR3 region has the DNA TGTGCCAGCAGTTATTTTGGTGGGGGGAACACCGGGGAGCTGTTTTTT.

This clonotype was counted between two and nine times. Possible read error: a much larger clone is one base away. The chain recombines TRBV7-2 with TRBJ2-3; tentatively, D is TRBD2 (5 bases). CDR3 length equals 15 residues. Between the trimmed V and J ends, which lost 6 bases and 2 bases, there was a span of 15 bases. From germline, CDR1 is SGHTA and CDR2 FQGNSA. The CDR3 DNA is TGTGCCAGCAGTTTGGCGACTATCTTCACAGATACGCAGTATTTT. This sequence encodes CASSLATIFTDTQYF.

Note on this clonotype: A much larger clone is a single base away; this may be a read error. The rearrangement uses TRBV30 and TRBJ2-1, with 10 bases aligning to TRBD2. CDR1 and CDR2 from the germline V gene are GTSNPN and SVGIG (reference sequence). The CDR3 consists of 15 residues. J was trimmed by 5 bases and V by 4 bases; bases with no gene match: 8. CDR3 nucleotide sequence: TGTGCCTGGATATCTAGCGGGGGATTCGACAATGAGCAGTTCTTC. Its protein product is CAWISSGGFDNEQFF.

This rearrangement joins TRBV19 to TRBJ2-1; tentatively, D is TRBD2 (6 bases). Between the trimmed V and J ends, which lost 4 bases and 0 bases, there was a span of 16 bases. The CDR3 has 17 amino acids. CDR1 LNHDA and CDR2 SQIVND come from the germline V gene (reference sequence). CDR3 coding DNA: TGTGCCAGTAGTAGCCTGGACGGGGGAGTCTCCTACAATGAGCAGTTCTTC. Its translation: CASSSLDGGVSYNEQFF.

Remarks on this clonotype: A much larger clone lies a single base off, so this may be a read error. The chain has TRBV4-3 and TRBJ1-2, with unresolved D. Looked up from germline, CDR1 is LGHNA and CDR2 is YSLEER. CDR3 length: 14 residues. CDR3 sequence: CTSSQDSGLYGYTF. In DNA, the CDR3 is TGCACCAGCAGCCAAGATAGCGGCCTCTATGGCTACACCTTC.

This clonotype occurred many times. It may be a read error: a sequence one base away is much more abundant. The V call is TRBV7-2, the J call TRBJ2-1; 12 positions agree with TRBD2. The assigned J gene may be wrong: the sequence end matches TRBJ2-7 better. CDR3 length equals 16 residues. CDR1 and CDR2 from the germline V gene are SGHTA and FQGNSA. Written as DNA, the CDR3 is TGTGCCAGCAGCTGGACTAGCGGGGTATCCTACAATGAGCAGTACTTC. Amino acid sequence: CASSWTSGVSYNEQYF.

The CDR3 nucleotides are TGCAGTGCGTACGAGGAGGCAGAGACCCAGTACTTC. This sequence encodes CSAYEEAETQYF. The chain is built from TRBV20-1 and TRBJ2-5; TRBD2 is a possible D gene (5 bases). Trimming removed 6 bases from V and 4 bases from J, with 12 bases in between. From germline, CDR1 is DFQATT and CDR2 SNEGSKA (reference sequence). The length of the CDR3 is 12 residues.

V usage is TRBV12-3 or TRBV12-4 and J usage is TRBJ1-5, with D perhaps matching TRBD1 (5 bases). V lost 2 bases and J 0 bases, leaving 11 bases between the germline ends. The CDR3 loop spans 16 amino acids. The CDR3 here is CASSLKGHFSNQPQHF. The CDR3 DNA sequence: TGTGCCAGCAGTTTAAAAGGACACTTTAGCAATCAGCCCCAGCATTTT.

Many counts were recorded for this clonotype. The chain has TRBV14 and TRBJ2-7, with D uncertain. Germline CDR1 and CDR2: SGHDN and FVKESK. V dropped 3 bases and J dropped 0 bases, with 6 bases sitting between them. This CDR3 spans 13 amino acids. The CDR3 DNA follows: TGTGCCAGCAGCCAGGCCAGCTCCTACGAGCAGTACTTC. Amino acid sequence: CASSQASSYEQYF.

This clonotype was found many times. The chain links TRBV7-2 to TRBJ1-6; D uncertain. The CDR3 is 16 amino acids. Deletions cut 1 base from V and 0 bases from J, with 7 bases between. Germline V CDR1 and CDR2: SGHTA, FQGNSA. CDR3 protein: CASSLDRHSYNSPLHF. Here the CDR3 DNA reads TGTGCCAGCAGCTTAGACCGGCACTCCTATAATTCACCCCTCCACTTT.

This clonotype has at least ten counts. V gene TRBV6-5 combines with J gene TRBJ1-4; D is unclear. Deletions cut 2 bases from V and 4 bases from J, with 11 bases between. CDR3 size: 15 residues. Germline V gene data show CDR1 as MNHEY and CDR2 as SVGAGI. CDR3 DNA sequence: TGTGCCAGCAGTTACGCCCCGGGGAATAATGAAAAACTGTTTTTT. Translated: CASSYAPGNNEKLFF.

This rearrangement joins TRBV18 to TRBJ1-5; D call uncertain. Germline CDR1 and CDR2: KGHSH and LQKENI. Trimming shortened V by 4 bases and J by 0 bases, and 10 bases separated the two germline ends. The CDR3 totals 15 residues. CDR3 residues: CASSLSSDSNQPQHF. The DNA for the CDR3 is TGTGCCAGCTCACTTTCAAGTGATAGCAATCAGCCCCAGCATTTT.

In the case of this clonotype: This clone may be a read error of a much larger clone one base away. The chain joins TRBV12-3 or TRBV12-4 to TRBJ2-5, with a weak D call TRBD2 (5 bases). The CDR3 is 13 amino acids. V gave up 3 bases and J gave up 11 bases, with 16 bases separating them. This CDR3 is CASSFGLNYGQYF. CDR3 sequence (DNA): TGTGCCAGCAGTTTCGGACTGAACTACGGGCAGTACTTC.

As to this clonotype: The germline gene is not matched at one end of the junction; a read error may be the cause. The chain has TRBV6-2 or TRBV6-3 and TRBJ2-1, with TRBD1 identical over 12 bases. This CDR3 comprises 15 residues. CDR1 and CDR2 from the germline V gene are MNHEY and SVGEGT. CDR3 sequence: CAGRKQGQGASEQFF. The DNA for the CDR3 is TGTGCCGGCAGAAAGCAGGGACAGGGGGCCAGCGAGCAGTTCTTC.

A word on this clonotype: A much larger clone sits a single nucleotide away, making a read error possible. The chain recombines TRBV7-2 with TRBJ1-1; 8 nucleotides match TRBD1. Per germline, CDR1 SGHTA and CDR2 FQGNSA. This CDR3 comprises 15 residues. The V gene end was trimmed by 6 bases and the J gene end by 5 bases; junction bases not matched to a gene: 11. DNA for the CDR3: TGTACCAGCAGTTCTTCAGGGGGCAGGGGGACTGAAGCTTTCTTT. Translation: CTSSSSGGRGTEAFF.

This clonotype was picked up a small number of times. This chain joins TRBV3-1 and TRBJ1-5; no clear D gene. CDR1 is LGHDT, CDR2 YNNKEL, per germline (reference sequence). The CDR3 loop spans 13 amino acids. The V end was cut by 3 bases, the J end by 7 bases, with 10 bases between. The CDR3 nucleotides read TGTGCCAGCAGCCAGGACGTAAGGCAGCCCCAGCATTTT. Translation: CASSQDVRQPQHF. Drawing the rest from reference TRBV3-1 and TRBJ1-5, the complete variable domain is DTAVSQTPKYLVTQMGNDKSIKCEQNLGHDTMYWYKQDSKKFLKIMFSYNNKELIINETVPNRFSPKSPDKAHLNLHINSLELGDSAVYFCASSQDVRQPQHFGDGTRLSIL.

This chain links TRBV28 with TRBJ2-4; a weak D match, TRBD1 (5 bases). Germline V gives CDR1 MDHEN, CDR2 SYDVKM. V gave up 4 bases and J gave up 7 bases, with 11 bases separating them. CDR3 length: 13 amino acids. Written as DNA, the CDR3 is TGTGCCAGCAGTTCCCCGGACACGAACATTCAGTACTTC. It encodes CASSSPDTNIQYF.

This clonotype came up many times. The chain combines TRBV3-1 with TRBJ2-6; tentative D call: TRBD1 (5 bases). V was pared by 4 bases and J by 2 bases, with 12 bases between. Looked up from germline, CDR1 is LGHDT and CDR2 is YNNKEL (reference sequence). The CDR3 has 16 amino acids. The CDR3 DNA reads as TGTGCCAGCAGCCCCAGGGCAAGGGCTGGGGCCAACGTCCTGACTTTC. This gives the protein CASSPRARAGANVLTF.

The gene calls are TRBV30 and TRBJ2-7; D may be TRBD1 (5 bases). CDR1 is GTSNPN, CDR2 SVGIG, per germline (reference sequence). The V end was cut by 3 bases, the J end by 3 bases, with 12 bases between. This CDR3 contains 13 residues. CDR3 amino acids: CAWREQECYEQYF. In DNA form, the CDR3 reads TGTGCCTGGAGGGAACAGGAGTGCTACGAGCAGTACTTC.

This clonotype was picked up a small number of times. The chain recombines TRBV7-2 with TRBJ2-5, with D unresolved. V was clipped by 3 bases and J by 11 bases, with 22 bases between them. Germline values: CDR1 SGHTA, CDR2 FQGNSA. The CDR3 loop spans 15 amino acids. The CDR3 loop reads CASSFSHLPTDEQYF. Here the CDR3 DNA reads TGTGCCAGCAGCTTTTCCCACCTTCCCACAGATGAGCAGTACTTC.